This entry describes one TCR beta chain. Its antigen is currently unknown. The data stem from a study of T cell repertoires in cytomegalovirus infection. In TCRdb, the reads were re-called with MiXCR into one record per CDR3 protein. The sample contains nearly 700,000 distinct CDR3 sequences, roughly 36% of which appear only once. This TCR was sampled from a human donor in good health (CMV status not recorded). Some clones in this sample may be carry-over from other donors' samples. The input for sequencing was cultured PBMCs, taken from culture after CMV antigen stimulation.

CDR3 residues: CASSEHPTGSETQYF. For the CDR3, the DNA is TGTGCCAGCAGTGAACACCCGACAGGGTCGGAGACCCAGTACTTC. This chain joins TRBV6-2 or TRBV6-3 and TRBJ2-5; 7 nucleotides match TRBD1. Germline values: CDR1 MNHEY, CDR2 SVGEGT. Trimming cost V 5 bases and J 5 bases; bases outside gene matches: 11. The CDR3 loop spans 15 amino acids.